This T cell receptor beta chain was identified in a study of beta chain features in type 1 diabetes (dated by TCRdb to between 2017 and 2018). Study-wide context: Patients and healthy donors did not differ in mean age, gender distribution, total cell number or subset yield. Across all samples, around 100 million sorted cells were examined, and cell number per subset correlated strongly with RNA yield. The study compared the TCRB repertoires of sorted circulating CD4+ T cell subsets in recently diagnosed type 1 diabetes patients with those in matched healthy donors. Whereas all 28 donors provided naive and central memory subsets, regulatory and stem cell-like memory subsets were isolated from just 8 patients and roughly eight healthy donors.

With respect to this clone: The target of this receptor is not known. Base quality data are lacking; no much larger clone is found one base away.

A single peripheral blood draw of about 120 mL on average was collected from each donor into heparinised tubes. Using a panel that included CD45RO, CCR7, CD25, CD127, CD95 and CD27, naive, central memory, regulatory and stem cell-like memory CD4+ T cells were sorted on a BD FACSAria II. A purity above 95% was achieved for all sorted populations. PBMCs were isolated immediately by Lymphoprep density gradient centrifugation and stained directly without culture. Samples were stained and sorted in pairs, with one healthy donor and one patient per experiment, so that batch effects were minimized. The High Capacity cDNA Reverse Transcription Kit was used to reverse transcribe all of the isolated RNA, meaning that expressed TCRB transcripts were what got sequenced. Deep immunoSEQ sequencing was performed on naive, central memory and regulatory T cell samples, with an average of roughly 4 million total reads per sample. After sorted cells were lysed in RLT buffer, RNA was extracted with DNase-treated RNeasy Micro or Mini kits, with the choice depending on cell number. To prevent cross-contamination, each cell subset was processed individually, whereas patient and healthy donor samples were processed jointly. TCRB sequences were amplified from cDNA with the immunoSEQ multiplex PCR, producing 87-bp fragments spanning the CDR3 region. Sequencing of the amplicons was performed on the Illumina HiSeq platform. The original pipeline was this. Synthetic template baselines were used to correct PCR bias computationally, reads within Hamming distance 2 were collapsed together, and singletons that could not be merged were discarded. Reads were aligned to IMGT to assign V, D and J genes, CDR3 length, and insertions or deletions at six rearrangement sites. Clonotype counts were normalized to sorted cell number within each subset before computing true diversity and Gini coefficients with the tcR R package. Repertoire sharing was quantified using the overlap coefficient calculated on TCRB nucleotide sequences. TCRdb limited this immuneACCESS table to in-frame rearrangements with V and J called. A share of clones is missing; checked studies link under half to unresolved V genes, and the rest is unexplained. V, J and clone size derive from that table, while D and trimming were established from the DNA sequence. In this sample the table shows over 150,000 clones, roughly 8% of which occur a single time. In total, the top ten clones hold approximately 0.69% of the sample.

Measured from the cysteine to the phenylalanine, the CDR3 is 15 residues long. This entry keeps only the CDR3 DNA: 45 bases, framed from base 1. Germline trimming: 7 bases from V, 3 bases from J; junction bases outside gene matches: 10. According to the germline V gene, CDR1 reads MDHEN and CDR2 reads SYDVKM. General conclusions and limits of the study: Naive, central memory and regulatory TCRB repertoires appeared more similar among patients than among healthy donors. Because the HLA sub-analyses included only small numbers of individuals, any influence of HLA type on TCRB rearrangement was left unresolved. Because cDNA rather than genomic DNA was sequenced, highly expressing activated cells could have been over-represented, although no difference in activation and CD3 levels was found between groups. Type 1 diabetes patients showed a moderate but significant shortening of TCRB CDR3 length in all four CD4+ subsets. Fewer insertions and more nucleotide deletions at VDJ recombination sites were observed in patients with type 1 diabetes, implying thymic rearrangement abnormalities. Shorter templates might be favored by PCR, yet because patient and control samples were amplified and corrected together, any such skew would affect both groups equally.

Recombination connected TRBV28 to TRBJ2-3; the junction holds 7 bases that match TRBD1. Material for sequencing was central memory CD4+ T cells from blood. The sequence came from a man between 18 and 35 years old in good health. The CDR3 amino acid sequence is: CASTNGQAGTDTQYF. The DNA is as follows: TGTGCCAGCACCAACGGACAGGCCGGGACAGATACGCAGTATTTT.